One and the same sample provided the 4 T cell receptor beta chains below, sequenced in a study of blood T cell repertoires in COVID-19. The table came from immunoSEQ multiplex PCR; TCRdb's copy has only in-frame clones and leaves some out. Of about 120,000 clones listed, approximately 90% are singletons. The sample comprised peripheral blood. The receptors were gathered from a man between 70 and 80 years old with active or convalescent COVID-19.

This CDR3 reads CASQAAYEQYF. The CDR3 DNA reads TGTGCCTCACAGGCAGCATACGAGCAGTACTTC. The chain joins TRBV27 to TRBJ2-7, with a weak D call TRBD1 (5 bases). V lost 11 bases and J 4 bases, leaving 12 bases between the germline ends. The germline gives CDR1 MNHEY, CDR2 SMNVEV (reference sequence). The length of the CDR3 is 11 residues.

This chain connects TRBV3-1 (or the pseudogene TRBV3-2) to TRBJ1-2; 7 positions agree with TRBD1. V was pared by 4 bases and J by 9 bases, with 5 bases of the junction left unmatched. CDR1 and CDR2 from the germline V gene are LGHDT and YNNKEL (reference sequence). The CDR3 is 12 amino acids. As DNA, the CDR3 is TGTGCCAGCAGCCCCCGGGACAGTAGCTACACCTTC. This codes for CASSPRDSSYTF.

The rearrangement joins TRBV19 to TRBJ1-1; TRBD1 aligns across 8 bases. The germline V gene has CDR1 LNHDA and CDR2 SQIVND (reference sequence). V trimming: 9 bases; J trimming: 2 bases; junction bases outside the gene matches: 8. The CDR3 loop spans 14 amino acids. The CDR3 is CASFQGAYNTEAFF. The DNA of the CDR3 is TGTGCCAGCTTCCAGGGGGCTTATAACACTGAAGCTTTCTTT. The full variable domain, in which reference TRBV19 and TRBJ1-1 provide the parts outside the CDR3, is DGGITQSPKYLFRKEGQNVTLSCEQNLNHDAMYWYRQDPGQGLRLIYYSQIVNDFQKGDIAEGYSVSREKKESFPLTVTSAQKNPTAFYLCASFQGAYNTEAFFGQGTRLTVV.

The genes are TRBV19 and TRBJ1-5; 8 bases fit TRBD1. Germline V lookup: CDR1 LNHDA, CDR2 SQIVND (reference sequence). This CDR3 contains 16 residues. Losses at the gene ends were 5 bases for V and 4 bases for J; bases not matched to a gene: 10. The CDR3, as DNA: TGTGCCAGTAGTTCAGAAGACAGGGGAGGTAATCAGCCCCAGCATTTT. Residues: CASSSEDRGGNQPQHF.